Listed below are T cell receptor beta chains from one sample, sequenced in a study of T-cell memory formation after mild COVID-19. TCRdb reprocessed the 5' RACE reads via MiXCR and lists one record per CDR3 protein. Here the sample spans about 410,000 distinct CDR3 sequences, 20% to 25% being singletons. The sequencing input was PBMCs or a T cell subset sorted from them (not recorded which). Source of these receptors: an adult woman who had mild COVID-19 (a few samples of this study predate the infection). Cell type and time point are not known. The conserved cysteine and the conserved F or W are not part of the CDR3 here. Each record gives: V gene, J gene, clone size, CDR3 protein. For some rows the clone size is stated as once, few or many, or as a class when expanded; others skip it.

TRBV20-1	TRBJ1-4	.	SATDNTHEKLF
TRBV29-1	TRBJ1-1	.	SVGGGPNTEAF
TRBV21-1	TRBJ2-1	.	ASSRRPWASNEQF
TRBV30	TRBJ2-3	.	AWSFPTHVGQGLDTQY
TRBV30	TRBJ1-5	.	AWSVSGNQPQH
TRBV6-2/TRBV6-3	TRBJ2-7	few	ASTPPPGTLGYEQY
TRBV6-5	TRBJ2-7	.	ASSYRAGGTIYEQY
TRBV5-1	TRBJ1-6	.	ASSRTGELSNSPLH
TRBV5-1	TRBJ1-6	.	DSSRDSLGNSPLH
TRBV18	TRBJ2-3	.	ASSPQVREIKDTQY
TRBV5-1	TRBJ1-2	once	ASSLAAGGNYGYT
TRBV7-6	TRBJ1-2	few	ASSSGQGDYYGYT
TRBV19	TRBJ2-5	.	ASSHHPDETQY
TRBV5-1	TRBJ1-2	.	ASSLDDGGAVNYGYT
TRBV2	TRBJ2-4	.	ASSDLAGGSGIQY
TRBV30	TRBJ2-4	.	AWSVGQDGRDIQY
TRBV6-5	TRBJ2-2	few	ASSYNAGQTGELF